The clone carrying this T cell receptor (beta chain) was counted many times. The antigen is not known. TCRdb itself ran the 5' RACE reads through MiXCR, one entry per CDR3 protein. This repertoire shows about 120,000 distinct CDR3 sequences, roughly 3.2% found once; its top ten account for around 1.4%. This CDR3 spans 18 amino acids. V was trimmed by 2 bases and J by 1 base, leaving 15 bases between them. Germline V lookup: CDR1 SGHVS, CDR2 FQNEAQ. The record originates from a study of neurological immune-mediated disorders. Broader study findings: Multiple sclerosis patients had less TCR clonal expansion than even healthy controls, unlike HTLV-1-associated myelopathy.

Sequences were obtained from PBMCs. The chain links TRBV7-8 to TRBJ2-6; no clear D. This clonotype originated in a woman in her thirties with multiple sclerosis. The CDR3 sequence: CASSLSFLVVSGANVLTF. In DNA form, the CDR3 reads TGTGCCAGCAGCTTATCATTTCTGGTGGTGTCTGGGGCCAACGTCCTGACTTTC.